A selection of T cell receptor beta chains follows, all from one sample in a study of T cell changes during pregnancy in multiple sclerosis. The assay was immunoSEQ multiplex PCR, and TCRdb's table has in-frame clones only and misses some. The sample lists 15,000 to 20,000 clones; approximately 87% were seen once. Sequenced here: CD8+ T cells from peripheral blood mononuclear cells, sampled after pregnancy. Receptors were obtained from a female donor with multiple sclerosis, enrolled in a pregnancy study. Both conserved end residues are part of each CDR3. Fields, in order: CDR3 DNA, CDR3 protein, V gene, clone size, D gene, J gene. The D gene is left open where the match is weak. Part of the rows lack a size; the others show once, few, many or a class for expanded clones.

TGTGCCAGCAGCCAACGTACAGGGATCCACGAGCAGTACTTC CASSQRTGIHEQYF TRBV7-6 - - TRBJ2-7
TGTGCCAGCAGTCCCCGAGAGGAGGCCCAAGAGACCCAGTACTTC CASSPREEAQETQYF TRBV27 - - TRBJ2-5
TGTGCCAGCAGCGTAGGGACTAGCAATCAAGAGACCCAGTACTTC CASSVGTSNQETQYF TRBV9 - TRBD2 TRBJ2-5
TGCAGCGTTGAAGAGGTGGGCGGGAACTCCTACGAGCAGTACTTC CSVEEVGGNSYEQYF TRBV29-1 - - TRBJ2-7
TGTGCCAGTAGTATAGGAGGGGGCGCGTTTTACGAGCAGTACTTC CASSIGGGAFYEQYF TRBV19 - TRBD1 TRBJ2-7
TGCAGCGTTGATCAAGGGGGACCGCCCTACGAGCAGTACTTC CSVDQGGPPYEQYF TRBV29-1 once - TRBJ2-7
TGTGCCAGCAGTTGGCTAGCGGGATCCTCAGATACGCAGTATTTT CASSWLAGSSDTQYF TRBV27 - TRBD2 TRBJ2-3
TGTGCCAGCAGCCCGGGGACAGGGTGGGGTGGCTACACCTTC CASSPGTGWGGYTF TRBV28 - TRBD1 TRBJ1-2
TGTGCCAGTAGTATTACGTGGACAGGGATAACACAAGACTCCTACGAGCAGTACTTC CASSITWTGITQDSYEQYF TRBV19 - TRBD1 TRBJ2-7
TGTGCCAGCAGCTTACCCCTAGCGGGAGGCTACGAGCAGTACTTC CASSLPLAGGYEQYF TRBV7-9 many TRBD2 TRBJ2-7
TGTGCCAGCAGTTTCGGGACAGAGACCTACGAGCAGTACTTC CASSFGTETYEQYF TRBV27 - TRBD1 TRBJ2-7
TGCGCCAGCAGCTTCGGGGGAAAACTGTTTTTT CASSFGGKLFF TRBV5-1 - - TRBJ1-4
TGTGCCAGCAGTGACATGTTCTATGGCTACACCTTC CASSDMFYGYTF TRBV6-1 - - TRBJ1-2
TGCGCCAGCAGGAAAGACAGTCCGGGCTACGAGCAGTACTTC CASRKDSPGYEQYF TRBV5-1 - - TRBJ2-7
TGCGCCAGCAGCTTAGGACTAGCGGGGCTCTCCTACAATGAGCAGTTCTTC CASSLGLAGLSYNEQFF TRBV5-1 - TRBD2 TRBJ2-1
TGTGCCAGCAGCTTAGATCTCTCCAGGGTCTACGAGCAGTACTTC CASSLDLSRVYEQYF TRBV11-2 - - TRBJ2-7
TGTGCCAGCAGTTTCGAGTTAGCGGGAGGGCCCTACAATGAGCAGTTCTTC CASSFELAGGPYNEQFF TRBV27 - TRBD2 TRBJ2-1
TGTGCCAGCAGCCAAGAGGCTCGGACTAGCGGGGGGGCTAACAATGAGCAGTTCTTC CASSQEARTSGGANNEQFF TRBV4-2 - TRBD2 TRBJ2-1
TGTGCCAGCAGTTCCAGGACAGAAGCTTTCTTT CASSSRTEAFF TRBV28 - - TRBJ1-1
TGTGCCAGCACCTTAGGGGGGGGCGAGCAGTACTTC CASTLGGGEQYF TRBV5-4 - - TRBJ2-7
TGCAGCGTTGCGTCAGATGAAGCTTTCTTT CSVASDEAFF TRBV29-1 - - TRBJ1-1
TGTGCCAGCAGCTTGTGGCCTAGCGGGAGGGAAAGCACAGATACGCAGTATTTT CASSLWPSGRESTDTQYF TRBV5-4 - TRBD2 TRBJ2-3
TGTGCCAGCAGCGAGACAGGGTTCCCCTACGAGCAGTACTTC CASSETGFPYEQYF TRBV5-6 - TRBD1 TRBJ2-7
TGCGCCAGCAGCCAGGCGGGGGTCCTAGCCAAAAACATTCAGTACTTC CASSQAGVLAKNIQYF TRBV4-3 - TRBD2 TRBJ2-4
TGTGCCAGCAGAAACTTAGACAGGGGCCATGGCTACACCTTC CASRNLDRGHGYTF TRBV27 - TRBD1 TRBJ1-2